This entry concerns a single T cell receptor (beta chain). This clone was observed once. Which antigen it targets is not known. Per-nucleotide qualities are absent, and no much larger clonotype sits a single base away. The V end gives up 1 base and the J end 7 bases, leaving 4 bases in the junction not matched to a gene. Reading from cysteine to phenylalanine, the CDR3 counts 14 amino acids. Only the CDR3 part of the read is kept: 42 bases, read in frame from the first base. Reading the germline V gene gives CDR1 LGHNA and CDR2 YSLEER. TCR CDR3 regions were amplified from genomic DNA by multiplex PCR using the deep immunoSEQ assay. Extracted genomic DNA from each cell subset was spread evenly across all wells of several immunoSEQ 96-well plates, with each plate serving as a replicate. For sorted subsets, roughly 190 ng of genomic DNA, equivalent to around 30,000 T cell genomes, went into each replicate PCR. The purified libraries were quantified using a Qubit 3.0 fluorometer, sized with a Bioanalyzer 2100, and then quantified again using the KAPA Library Quantification kit. A separate single-read 150-cycle Illumina NextSeq 550 flow cell was used to sequence each immunoSEQ 96-well plate. Processing in the source paper ran as follows. Because the immunoSEQ output held only junctional sequences and lacked quality scores, the filtering could not match the filtering applied to full-length reads. Sequences were annotated with PyIR, a Python wrapper for IgBLAST v1.9, using IMGT germline references to assign V/J genes and CDR3. Reads with weak V/J assignments (E-value above 1e-6), missing CDR3, stop codons, out-of-frame junctions, or ambiguous translated residues were removed. V3J clonotypes were defined as sequences sharing an identical inferred V gene, J gene, and CDR3 amino acid sequence. The percentage overlap between two repertoires was calculated by dividing the number of shared unique clonotypes by the size of the smaller repertoire. Repertoire richness was assessed with RTK rarefaction, the Chao1 estimator, and Recon v2.1 estimates of unobserved clonotypes. OLGA was used to compute generation probabilities for all TCRbeta clonotypes that the gDNA method yielded from a few donors. The clones in this table, taken by TCRdb from immuneACCESS, are in-frame only. Not every clone is retained; where verified, under half of the shortfall comes from an unresolved V gene, and the cause of the rest is unknown. D and trimming were read from the DNA, whereas the V and J calls and clone size are those reported in that table. The sample table lists roughly 1 million clones, 75% to 85% of them with a count of one. Clones ranked in the top ten supply approximately 0.52% of the sample.

The data were taken from a study of shared clonotypes between healthy human individuals (dated by TCRdb to 2019 to 2021). For context, the study as a whole: The cohort comprised a couple of women and a few men aged 18 to 49 years. Per donor, three plates each were used for CD4 naive and CD4 memory, two for CD8 naive, and one for CD8 memory. The study deeply sequenced blood TCR repertoires of five healthy adults to estimate repertoire size and the extent of clonotype sharing between individuals. Different laboratories and diverse techniques were used to prepare libraries and sequence TCR repertoires, to increase sequencing depth and limit assay-specific biases. Between about 0.85 and 9.5 billion PBMCs per donor were obtained by leukapheresis.

Healthy HIV-negative adults with no recently reported acute infections or vaccinations were included as donors. All donors were Caucasian adults living in Nashville, Tennessee, USA. Magnetic negative selection was used to enrich CD4+ T cells, after which naive cells were positively selected on CD45RA and the negative fraction became the memory subset. Blood was obtained by leukapheresis, after which PBMCs were separated by Ficoll-Histopaque density gradient centrifugation and cryopreserved in liquid nitrogen vapor phase. Purity and quantity of every magnetically sorted T cell population were checked by analytical flow cytometry. Genomic DNA was isolated from each sorted fraction and quantified by UV absorbance on a Nanodrop 2000c. The investigation overall reported the following: Pairwise subsampling led to the expectation that sequencing depth would affect the degree of clonotype sharing among donors. Incomplete sequencing was indicated by rarefaction of sorted-subset datasets, despite the large sequencing depth. Estimated clonotype richness was generally larger for naive than for memory subsets. Sampling was restricted to blood, and TCR repertoires in tissues likely differ from the TCR repertoires found in blood. Roughly 5% of naive CD4, 3% to 3.5% of naive CD8, about 2.4% of memory CD4, and less than 0.45% of memory CD8 clonotypes were shared across several donors. Compared with non-shared clonotypes, the clonotypes found in all four sorted-subset donors had higher generation probabilities. Because the study included only a small number of donors, the genetic and exposure-history diversity represented was limited.

The chain employs TRBV4-3 and TRBJ2-3; the central 8 bases match TRBD1. The receptor was derived from a man between 18 and 35 years old in good health. Some clones in this sample may be carry-over from other donors' samples. Sequencing was done on a sample of memory CD4+ T cells from PBMCs. What this sample's cell subset or site label stands for: CD45RA-negative fraction. DNA sequence: TGCGCCAGCAGCCAAGGGACAGGGATTAATACGCAGTATTTT. This codes for CASSQGTGINTQYF.